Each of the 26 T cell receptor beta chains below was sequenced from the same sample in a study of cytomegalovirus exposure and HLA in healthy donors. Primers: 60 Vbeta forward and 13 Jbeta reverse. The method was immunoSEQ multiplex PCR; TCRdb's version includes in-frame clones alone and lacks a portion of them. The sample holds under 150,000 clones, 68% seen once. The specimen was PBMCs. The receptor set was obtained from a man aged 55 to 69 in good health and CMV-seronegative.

CDR3 nucleotides: TGTGCCAGCAGTGGTGGGACTAGCGGGAGGCCCTACGAGCAGTACTTC. Protein sequence: CASSGGTSGRPYEQYF. The chain combines TRBV6-1 with TRBJ2-7; 15 positions agree with TRBD2. The CDR3 consists of 16 residues. V trimming: 4 bases; J trimming: 2 bases; junction bases outside the gene matches: 3. CDR1 and CDR2 from the germline V gene are MNHNS and SASEGT.

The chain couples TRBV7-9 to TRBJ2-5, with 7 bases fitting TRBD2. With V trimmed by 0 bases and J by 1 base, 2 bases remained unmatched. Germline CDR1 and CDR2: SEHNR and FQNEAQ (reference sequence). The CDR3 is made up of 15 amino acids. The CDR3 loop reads CASSLAGGSQETQYF. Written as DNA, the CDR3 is TGTGCCAGCAGCTTAGCGGGAGGGTCCCAAGAGACCCAGTACTTC.

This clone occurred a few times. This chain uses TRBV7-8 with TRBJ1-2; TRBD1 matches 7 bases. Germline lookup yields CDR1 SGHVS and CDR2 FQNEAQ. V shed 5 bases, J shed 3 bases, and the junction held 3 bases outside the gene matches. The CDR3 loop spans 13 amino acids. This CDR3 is CASSPDRDYGYTF. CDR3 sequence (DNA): TGTGCCAGCAGCCCCGACAGGGACTATGGCTACACCTTC.

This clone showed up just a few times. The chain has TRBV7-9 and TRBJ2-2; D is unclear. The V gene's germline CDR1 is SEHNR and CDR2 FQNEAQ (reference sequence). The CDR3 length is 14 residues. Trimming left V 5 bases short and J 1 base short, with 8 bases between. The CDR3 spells CASSPRLNTGELFF. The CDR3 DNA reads TGTGCCAGCAGCCCCCGACTGAACACCGGGGAGCTGTTTTTT.

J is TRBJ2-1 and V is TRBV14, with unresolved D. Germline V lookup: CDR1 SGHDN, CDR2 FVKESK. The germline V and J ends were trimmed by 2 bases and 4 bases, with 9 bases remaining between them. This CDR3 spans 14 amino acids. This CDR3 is CASSQQAYYNEQFF. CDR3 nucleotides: TGTGCCAGCAGCCAACAGGCGTATTACAATGAGCAGTTCTTC.

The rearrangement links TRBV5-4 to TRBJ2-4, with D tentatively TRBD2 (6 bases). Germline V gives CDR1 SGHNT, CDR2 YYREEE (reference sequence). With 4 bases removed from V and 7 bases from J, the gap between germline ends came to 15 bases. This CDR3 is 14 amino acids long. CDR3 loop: CASSQEQGLNIQYF. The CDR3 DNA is TGTGCCAGCAGCCAGGAGCAGGGACTTAACATTCAGTACTTC.

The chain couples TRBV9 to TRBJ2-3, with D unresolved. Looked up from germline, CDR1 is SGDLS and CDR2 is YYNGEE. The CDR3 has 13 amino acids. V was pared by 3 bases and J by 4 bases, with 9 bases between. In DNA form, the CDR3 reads TGTGCCAGCAGCGGGCGGAACGCAGATACGCAGTATTTT. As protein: CASSGRNADTQYF.

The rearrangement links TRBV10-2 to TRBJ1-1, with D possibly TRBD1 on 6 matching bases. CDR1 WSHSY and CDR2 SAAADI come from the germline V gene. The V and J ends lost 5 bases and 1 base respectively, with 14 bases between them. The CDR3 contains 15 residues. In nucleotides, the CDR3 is TGCGCCAGCAGTATACCGGGGGGCCCGAACACTGAAGCTTTCTTT. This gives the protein CASSIPGGPNTEAFF.

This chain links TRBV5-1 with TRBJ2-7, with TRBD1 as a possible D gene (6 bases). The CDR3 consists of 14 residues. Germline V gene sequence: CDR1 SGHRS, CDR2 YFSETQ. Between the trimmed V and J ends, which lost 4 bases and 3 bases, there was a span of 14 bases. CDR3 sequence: CASSGGQSSYEQYF. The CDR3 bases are TGCGCCAGCAGCGGCGGACAGTCTAGCTACGAGCAGTACTTC.

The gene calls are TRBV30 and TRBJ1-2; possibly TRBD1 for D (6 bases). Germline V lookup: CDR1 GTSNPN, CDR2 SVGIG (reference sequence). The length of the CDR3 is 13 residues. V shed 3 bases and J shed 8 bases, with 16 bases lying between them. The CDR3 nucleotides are TGTGCCTGGAGCGGGGACATATCGACCGGCTACACCTTC. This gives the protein CAWSGDISTGYTF.

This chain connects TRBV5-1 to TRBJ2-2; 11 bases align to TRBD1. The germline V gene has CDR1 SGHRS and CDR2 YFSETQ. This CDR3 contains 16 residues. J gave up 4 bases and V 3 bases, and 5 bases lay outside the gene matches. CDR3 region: CASSSLGTGGTGELFF. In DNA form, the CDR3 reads TGCGCCAGCAGCTCTTTGGGGACAGGGGGCACCGGGGAGCTGTTTTTT.

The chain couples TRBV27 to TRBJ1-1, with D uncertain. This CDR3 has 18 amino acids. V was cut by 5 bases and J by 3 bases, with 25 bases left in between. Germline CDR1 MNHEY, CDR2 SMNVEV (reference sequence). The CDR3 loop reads CASSPPGSPRSSDTEAFF. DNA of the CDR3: TGTGCCAGCAGTCCCCCCGGGTCTCCGCGCAGTTCGGACACTGAAGCTTTCTTT.

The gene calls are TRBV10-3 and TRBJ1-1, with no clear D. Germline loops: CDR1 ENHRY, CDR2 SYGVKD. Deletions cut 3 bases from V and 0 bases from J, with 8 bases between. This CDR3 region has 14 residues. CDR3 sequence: CAISDRLLNTEAFF. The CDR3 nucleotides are TGTGCCATCAGTGACAGATTGTTGAACACTGAAGCTTTCTTT.

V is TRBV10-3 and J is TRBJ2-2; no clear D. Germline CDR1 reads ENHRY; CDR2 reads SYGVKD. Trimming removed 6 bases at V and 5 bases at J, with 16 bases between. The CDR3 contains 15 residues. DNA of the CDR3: TGTGCCATCAGACCCGATACGGGTGGGACCGGGGAGCTGTTTTTT. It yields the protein CAIRPDTGGTGELFF.

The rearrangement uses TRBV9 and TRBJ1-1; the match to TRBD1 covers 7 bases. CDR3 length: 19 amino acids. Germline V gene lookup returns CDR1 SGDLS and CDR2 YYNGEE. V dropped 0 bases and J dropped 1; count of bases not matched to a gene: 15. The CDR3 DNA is TGTGCCAGCAGCGTAGGTGCTTCTTACAGGGGCGACAAGAACACTGAAGCTTTCTTT. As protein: CASSVGASYRGDKNTEAFF.

As DNA, the CDR3 is TGTGCCAGCATAGGCCAGGCGGGAGGGGTCAAAAACATTCAGTACTTC. Its protein is CASIGQAGGVKNIQYF. The gene calls are TRBV27 and TRBJ2-4; 9 positions match TRBD2. J gave up 3 bases and V 7 bases, and 10 bases lay outside the gene matches. The CDR3 loop spans 16 amino acids. Germline V lookup: CDR1 MNHEY, CDR2 SMNVEV (reference sequence).

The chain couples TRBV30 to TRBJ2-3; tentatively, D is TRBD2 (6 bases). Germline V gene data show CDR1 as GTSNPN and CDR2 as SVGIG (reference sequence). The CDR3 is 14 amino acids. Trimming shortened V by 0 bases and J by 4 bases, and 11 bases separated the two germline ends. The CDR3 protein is CAWSVRGGADTQYF. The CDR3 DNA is TGTGCCTGGAGTGTAAGGGGAGGCGCAGATACGCAGTATTTT.

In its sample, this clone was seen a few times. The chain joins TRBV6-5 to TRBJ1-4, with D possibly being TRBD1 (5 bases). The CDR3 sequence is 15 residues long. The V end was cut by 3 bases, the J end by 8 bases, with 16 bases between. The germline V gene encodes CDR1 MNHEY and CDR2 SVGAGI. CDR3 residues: CASSYPTTGDEKLFF. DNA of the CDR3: TGTGCCAGCAGTTATCCTACGACGGGGGACGAAAAACTGTTTTTT.

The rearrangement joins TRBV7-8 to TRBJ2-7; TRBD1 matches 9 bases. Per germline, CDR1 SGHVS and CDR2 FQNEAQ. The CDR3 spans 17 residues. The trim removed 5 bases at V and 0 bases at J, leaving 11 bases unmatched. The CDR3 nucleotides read TGTGCCAGCAGCCCCTGGACAGGGGAGATAAGCTCCTACGAGCAGTACTTC. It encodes CASSPWTGEISSYEQYF.

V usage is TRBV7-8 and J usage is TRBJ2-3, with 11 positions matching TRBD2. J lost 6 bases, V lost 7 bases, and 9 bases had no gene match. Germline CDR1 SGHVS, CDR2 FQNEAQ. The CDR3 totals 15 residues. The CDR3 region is CASILAGGVIDTQYF. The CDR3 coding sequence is TGTGCCAGCATTCTAGCGGGAGGAGTCATTGATACGCAGTATTTT.

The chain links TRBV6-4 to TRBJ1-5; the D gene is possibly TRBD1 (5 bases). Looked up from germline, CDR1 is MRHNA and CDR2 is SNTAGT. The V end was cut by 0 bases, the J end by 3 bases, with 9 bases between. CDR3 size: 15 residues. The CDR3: CASSDSRQHNQPQHF. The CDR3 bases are TGTGCCAGCAGTGACTCGAGACAGCACAATCAGCCCCAGCATTTT.

In DNA form, the CDR3 reads TGTGCCAGCAGCTTGGGAGGTGACTCCTACAATGAGCAGTTCTTC. Its protein product is CASSLGGDSYNEQFF. The chain employs TRBV5-4 and TRBJ2-1; D is undetermined. The ends were cut back, 0 bases at V and 0 bases at J, with 7 bases in the middle. Germline V CDR1 and CDR2: SGHNT, YYREEE (reference sequence). This CDR3 region has 15 residues.

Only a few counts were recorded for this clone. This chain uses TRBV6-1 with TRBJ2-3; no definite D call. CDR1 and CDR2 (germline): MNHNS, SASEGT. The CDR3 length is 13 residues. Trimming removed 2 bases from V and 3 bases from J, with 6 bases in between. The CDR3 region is CASSEIRTDTQYF. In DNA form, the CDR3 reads TGTGCCAGCAGTGAAATCAGGACAGATACGCAGTATTTT.

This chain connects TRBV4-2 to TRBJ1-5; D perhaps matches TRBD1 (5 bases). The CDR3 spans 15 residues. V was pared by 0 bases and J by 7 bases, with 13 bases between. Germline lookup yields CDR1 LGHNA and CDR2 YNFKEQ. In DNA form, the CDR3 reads TGTGCCAGCAGCCAAGAGGGGCAGGGTATCCAGCCCCAGCATTTT. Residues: CASSQEGQGIQPQHF.

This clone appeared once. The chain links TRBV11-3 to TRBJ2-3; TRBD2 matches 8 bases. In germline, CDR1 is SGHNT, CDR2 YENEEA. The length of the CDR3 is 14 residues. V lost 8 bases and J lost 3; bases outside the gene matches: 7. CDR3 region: CASSSGGVTDTQYF. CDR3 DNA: TGTGCCAGCTCCAGCGGGGGTGTGACAGATACGCAGTATTTT.

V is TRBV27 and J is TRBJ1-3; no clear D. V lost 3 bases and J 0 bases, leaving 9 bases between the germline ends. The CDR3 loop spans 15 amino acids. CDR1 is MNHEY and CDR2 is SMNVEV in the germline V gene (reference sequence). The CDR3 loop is CASSFSPVSGNTIYF. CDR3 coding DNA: TGTGCCAGCAGTTTTTCTCCGGTCTCTGGAAACACCATATATTTT.